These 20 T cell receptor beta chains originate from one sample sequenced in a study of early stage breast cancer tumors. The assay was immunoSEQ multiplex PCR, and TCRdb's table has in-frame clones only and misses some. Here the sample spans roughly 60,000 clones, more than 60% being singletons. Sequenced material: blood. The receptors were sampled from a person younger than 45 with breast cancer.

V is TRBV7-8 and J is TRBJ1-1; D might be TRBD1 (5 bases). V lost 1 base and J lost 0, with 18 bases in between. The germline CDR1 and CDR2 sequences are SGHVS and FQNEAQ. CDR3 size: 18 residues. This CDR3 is CASSLVSGLSLMNTEAFF. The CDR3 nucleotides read TGTGCCAGCAGCTTAGTCTCAGGGCTCTCCCTCATGAACACTGAAGCTTTCTTT.

CDR3 region: CAWRVPGVGLDEQFF. CDR3 coding DNA: TGTGCCTGGAGGGTACCGGGAGTGGGGTTAGATGAGCAGTTCTTC. V and J are TRBV30 and TRBJ2-1, with a tentative D call TRBD2 (6 bases). The V end was cut by 3 bases, the J end by 8 bases, with 20 bases between. The CDR3 has 15 amino acids. The germline V gene encodes CDR1 GTSNPN and CDR2 SVGIG (reference sequence).

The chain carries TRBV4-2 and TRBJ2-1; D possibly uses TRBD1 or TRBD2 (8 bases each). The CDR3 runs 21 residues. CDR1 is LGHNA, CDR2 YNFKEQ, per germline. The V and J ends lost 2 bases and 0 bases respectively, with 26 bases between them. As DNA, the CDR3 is TGTGCCAGCAGCCAATCGAGTCGGCGCAGGGGGCGGGAGGACTCCTACAATGAGCAGTTCTTC. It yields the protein CASSQSSRRRGREDSYNEQFF.

CDR3 DNA: TGTGCCAGTAGTGTTCTCAGGACTGGTGGCGAGGAGCAGTACTTC. Residues: CASSVLRTGGEEQYF. The chain employs TRBV19 and TRBJ2-7, with a tentative D call TRBD2 (5 bases). Deletions cut 5 bases from V and 7 bases from J, with 21 bases between. CDR3 length equals 15 residues. Germline V gene lookup returns CDR1 LNHDA and CDR2 SQIVND (reference sequence).

This chain's CDR3 is CASSREAGLISYEQYF. In DNA, the CDR3 is TGCGCCAGCAGCCGCGAGGCCGGTCTTATCTCCTACGAGCAGTACTTC. The rearrangement joins TRBV4-3 to TRBJ2-7; D unclear. Germline CDR1 is LGHNA and CDR2 is YSLEER. V lost 4 bases and J lost 0, with 16 bases in between. CDR3 size: 16 residues.

The CDR3 loop reads CATRRRDPRSEDTQYF. CDR3 coding DNA: TGTGCCACTAGACGGCGGGACCCCCGGAGCGAAGATACGCAGTATTTT. The gene calls are TRBV15 and TRBJ2-3; a possible D gene is TRBD2 (6 bases). V was shortened by 9 bases and J by 5 bases, with 24 bases between the two germline ends. The CDR3 runs to 16 residues. Germline V CDR1 and CDR2: LNHNV, YYDKDF (reference sequence).

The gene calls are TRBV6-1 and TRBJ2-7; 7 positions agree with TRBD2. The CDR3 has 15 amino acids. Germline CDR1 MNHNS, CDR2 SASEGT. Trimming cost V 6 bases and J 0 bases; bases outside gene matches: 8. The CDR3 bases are TGTGCCAGCAGACCCCCTAGCGGAGACTCCTACGAGCAGTACTTC. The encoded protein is CASRPPSGDSYEQYF.

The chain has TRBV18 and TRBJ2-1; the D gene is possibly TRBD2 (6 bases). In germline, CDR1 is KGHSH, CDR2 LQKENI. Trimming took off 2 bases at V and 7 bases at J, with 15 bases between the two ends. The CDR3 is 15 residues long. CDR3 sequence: CASSPRGGAYNEQFF. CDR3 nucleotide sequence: TGTGCCAGCTCACCAAGGGGCGGGGCGTATAATGAGCAGTTCTTC.

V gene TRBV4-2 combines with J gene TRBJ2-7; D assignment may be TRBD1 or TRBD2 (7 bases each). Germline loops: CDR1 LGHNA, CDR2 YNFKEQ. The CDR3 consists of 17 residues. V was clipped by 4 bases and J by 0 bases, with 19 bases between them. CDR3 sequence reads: CASSPVGGGGPSYEQYF. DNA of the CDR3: TGTGCCAGCAGCCCCGTGGGGGGAGGGGGCCCCTCCTACGAGCAGTACTTC.

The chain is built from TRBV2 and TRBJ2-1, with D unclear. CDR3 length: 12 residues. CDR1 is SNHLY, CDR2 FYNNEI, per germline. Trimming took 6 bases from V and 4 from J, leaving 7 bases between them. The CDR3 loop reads CASRRPYNEQFF. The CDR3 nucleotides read TGTGCCAGCAGGAGGCCGTACAATGAGCAGTTCTTC.

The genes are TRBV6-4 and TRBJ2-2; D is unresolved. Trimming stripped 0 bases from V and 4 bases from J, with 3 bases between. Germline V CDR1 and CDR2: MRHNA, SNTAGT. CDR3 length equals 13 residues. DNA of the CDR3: TGTGCCAGCAGTGACTCAAGCACCGGGGAGCTGTTTTTT. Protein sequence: CASSDSSTGELFF.

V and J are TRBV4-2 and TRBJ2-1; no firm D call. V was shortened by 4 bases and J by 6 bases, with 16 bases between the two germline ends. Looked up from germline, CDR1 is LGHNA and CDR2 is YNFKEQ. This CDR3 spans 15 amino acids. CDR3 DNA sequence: TGTGCCAGCAGCCCCGACCCGGGCCTCTTCAATGAGCAGTTCTTC. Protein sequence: CASSPDPGLFNEQFF.

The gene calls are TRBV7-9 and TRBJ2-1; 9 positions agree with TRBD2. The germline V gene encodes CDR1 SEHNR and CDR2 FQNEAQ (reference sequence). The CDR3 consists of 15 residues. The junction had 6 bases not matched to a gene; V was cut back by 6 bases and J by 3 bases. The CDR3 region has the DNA TGTGCCAGCAGGATTAGCGGGAGAAGCTACAATGAGCAGTTCTTC. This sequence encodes CASRISGRSYNEQFF.

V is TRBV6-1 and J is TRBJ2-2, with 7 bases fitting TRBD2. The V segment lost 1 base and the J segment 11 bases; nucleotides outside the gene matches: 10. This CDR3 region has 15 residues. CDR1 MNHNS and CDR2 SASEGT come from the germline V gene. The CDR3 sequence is CASSEEGGSPLELFF. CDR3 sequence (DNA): TGTGCCAGCAGTGAAGAAGGCGGGAGCCCTCTCGAGCTGTTTTTT.

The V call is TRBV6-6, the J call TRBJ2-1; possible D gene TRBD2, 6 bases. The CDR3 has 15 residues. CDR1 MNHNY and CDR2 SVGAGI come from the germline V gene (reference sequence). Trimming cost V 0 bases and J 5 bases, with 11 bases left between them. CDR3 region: CASSYSTGGDNEQFF. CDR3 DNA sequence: TGTGCCAGCAGTTACTCGACCGGAGGGGACAATGAGCAGTTCTTC.

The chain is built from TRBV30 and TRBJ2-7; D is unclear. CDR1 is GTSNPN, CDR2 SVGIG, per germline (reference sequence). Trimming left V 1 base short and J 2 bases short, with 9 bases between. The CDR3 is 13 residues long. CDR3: CAWSAGFAYEQYF. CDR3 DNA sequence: TGTGCCTGGAGTGCGGGCTTTGCCTACGAGCAGTACTTC.

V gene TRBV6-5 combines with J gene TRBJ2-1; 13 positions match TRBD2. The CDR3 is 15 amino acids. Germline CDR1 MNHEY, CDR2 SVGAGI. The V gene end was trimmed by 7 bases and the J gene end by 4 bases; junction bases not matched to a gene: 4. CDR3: CASTTLAGGYNEQFF. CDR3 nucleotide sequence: TGTGCCAGCACTACACTAGCGGGAGGGTACAATGAGCAGTTCTTC.

The CDR3 sequence: CASSLAPSGMNEQFF. The CDR3 coding sequence is TGTGCCAGCAGCTTGGCGCCTAGCGGGATGAATGAGCAGTTCTTC. The genes are TRBV11-2 and TRBJ2-1, with 9 bases fitting TRBD2. This CDR3 has 15 amino acids. With V trimmed by 3 bases and J by 7 bases, 7 bases remained unmatched. CDR1 SGHAT and CDR2 FQNNGV come from the germline V gene.

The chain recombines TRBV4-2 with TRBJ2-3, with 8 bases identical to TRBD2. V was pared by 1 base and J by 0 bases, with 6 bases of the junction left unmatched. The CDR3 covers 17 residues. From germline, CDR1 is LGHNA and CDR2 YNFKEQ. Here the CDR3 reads CASSQGLAGPSTDTQYF. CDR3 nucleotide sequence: TGTGCCAGCAGCCAAGGGCTAGCGGGTCCTAGCACAGATACGCAGTATTTT.

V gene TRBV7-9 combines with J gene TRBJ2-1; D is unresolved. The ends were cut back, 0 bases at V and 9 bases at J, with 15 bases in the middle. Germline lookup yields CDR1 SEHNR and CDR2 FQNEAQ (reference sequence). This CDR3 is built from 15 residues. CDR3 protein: CASSLASNPAREQFF. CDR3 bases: TGTGCCAGCAGCTTAGCGTCGAATCCGGCACGTGAGCAGTTCTTC.